This T cell receptor beta chain was sequenced in a study of OX40 agonist ivuxolimab in advanced cancers. On the study more broadly: A partial response was reached by three patients: one with hepatocellular carcinoma and two with cutaneous melanoma. Study-level findings and limits: Partly responding patients at 0.1-3.0 mg/kg showed some of the smallest clonal expansion. CD8+ T cells were the subset that, on average, had more expanded clones than CD4+.

Trimming took off 0 bases at V and 4 bases at J, with 8 bases between the two ends. This CDR3 region has 14 residues. Germline CDR1 is SGHNT and CDR2 is YENEEA. This clone was picked up a small number of times. Its antigen is not known. Baseline, cycle 4 day 1, and cycle 7 day 1 were the blood sampling points. Profiled with immunoSEQ multiplex PCR; TCRdb holds only in-frame clones, not every one. The sample has some 57,000 clones, more than 70% seen once. The rearrangement links TRBV11-3 to TRBJ2-3; D is undetermined. The sample was CD4+ or CD8+ T cells sorted from blood, taken in a trial of the OX40 agonist ivuxolimab. This clonotype was obtained from an adult with an advanced solid tumor such as melanoma, head and neck, liver or kidney cancer. The CDR3 spells CASSLDPTSDTQYF. CDR3 DNA: TGTGCCAGCAGCTTAGATCCTACCTCAGATACGCAGTATTTT.